The sample holds many counts of the clone carrying this T cell receptor (beta chain). Its antigen is as yet unknown. Making the TCR beta libraries involved quantitative 5'-RACE with molecular barcodes. A single record per CDR3 protein comes from TCRdb applying MiXCR to the 5' RACE reads. In the table there are under 250,000 distinct CDR3 sequences, about 10% of which are singletons. The data stem from a study of CD8 T cells in ankylosing spondylitis. Study-wide results and limits: Blood of patients with ankylosing spondylitis appeared to be characterized by a TCR beta motif of eight highly homologous variants. Disease-associated clones were reportedly significantly overrepresented in matched ankylosing spondylitis synovial fluid.

Looked up from germline, CDR1 is SGHKS and CDR2 is YYEKEE (reference sequence). The CDR3 loop spans 16 amino acids. V lost 0 bases to trimming and J lost 4 bases; unmatched junction nucleotides: 4. This chain connects TRBV5-5 to TRBJ2-1, with 10 bases identical to TRBD2. The sequencing input was blood, either unsorted or a sorted T cell fraction (not recorded which). The clonotype comes from a male donor with ankylosing spondylitis or in good health (not recorded which). The CDR3 DNA reads TGTGCCAGCAGCTTGGGTGGGACTAGCGTATACAATGAGCAGTTCTTC. This encodes CASSLGGTSVYNEQFF.